This TCR beta chain originates from a study of shared clonotypes between healthy human individuals. CDR3 length equals 14 residues. The V end lost 6 bases, the J end lost 4 bases, and 13 bases lay between the germline ends. Looked up from germline, CDR1 is SNHLY and CDR2 is FYNNEI. This clone has just one count. The method was immunoSEQ multiplex PCR; TCRdb's version includes in-frame clones alone and lacks a portion of them. The sample has approximately 2.5 million clones, around nine tenths seen once. Sequenced: naive CD4+ T cells sorted from blood. Subset described: CD45RA+ positively selected. The chain couples TRBV2 to TRBJ2-1; a possible D gene is TRBD2 (6 bases). This TCR came from a man between 18 and 35 years old in good health. The CDR3 bases are TGTGCCAGCAGGGTGGATAGCGGATACAATGAGCAGTTCTTC. Protein sequence: CASRVDSGYNEQFF. Full variable domain (rest looked up from reference TRBV2 and TRBJ2-1): EPEVTQTPSHQVTQMGQEVILRCVPISNHLYFYWYRQILGQKVEFLVSFYNNEISEKSEIFDDQFSVERPDGSNFTLKIRSTKLEDSAMYFCASRVDSGYNEQFFGPGTRLTVL.